Listed below are T cell receptor beta chains from one sample, sequenced in a study of shared clonotypes between healthy human individuals. Assay: immunoSEQ multiplex PCR; the TCRdb copy retains only in-frame clones and omits some. The profile shows about 960,000 clones, approximately 76% of them singletons. The source material was memory CD4+ T cells sorted from blood. Receptor source: a man younger than 35 in good health. The CDR3 runs from the conserved cysteine through the conserved F or W. A D gene is named only where the DNA matches it firmly. Size is stated for part of the rows, as once, few or many counts, or as a class when the clone is expanded.

d_call: TRBD1; clone_size: -; j_call: TRBJ1-1; v_call: TRBV7-6; cdr3_nt: TGTGCCAGCAGCTTAGGGGACAGGGGGCGTCTGGACACTGAAGCTTTCTTT; cdr3_aa: CASSLGDRGRLDTEAFF
d_call: -; clone_size: -; j_call: TRBJ2-1; v_call: TRBV19; cdr3_nt: TGTGCCAGTAGTATAAGGAGGGAGCTAAGACGAAATGAGCAGTTCTTC; cdr3_aa: CASSIRRELRRNEQFF
d_call: -; clone_size: -; j_call: TRBJ2-7; v_call: TRBV28; cdr3_nt: TGTGCCAGCAGTACTGTCGGCAGCCTTCCCAACGAGCAGTACTTC; cdr3_aa: CASSTVGSLPNEQYF
d_call: TRBD1; clone_size: -; j_call: TRBJ2-7; v_call: TRBV18; cdr3_nt: TGTGCCAGCACGAGGGACAGAGAAACCTACGAGCAGTACTTC; cdr3_aa: CASTRDRETYEQYF
d_call: -; clone_size: many; j_call: TRBJ2-5; v_call: TRBV30; cdr3_nt: TGTGCCTGGGGCCCAGTGTACCAAGAGACCCAGTACTTC; cdr3_aa: CAWGPVYQETQYF
d_call: TRBD1; clone_size: -; j_call: TRBJ2-6; v_call: TRBV5-1; cdr3_nt: TGCGCCAGCAGCTCTCAGGGGGCTGGGGCCAACGTCCTGACTTTC; cdr3_aa: CASSSQGAGANVLTF
d_call: -; clone_size: -; j_call: TRBJ1-6; v_call: TRBV6-4; cdr3_nt: TGTGCCAGCAAAAAGGATGAGACCTATAATTCACCCCTCCACTTT; cdr3_aa: CASKKDETYNSPLHF
d_call: -; clone_size: -; j_call: TRBJ1-4; v_call: TRBV9; cdr3_nt: TGTGCCAGCAGCGCACAGGGCAGAGGTGAAAAACTGTTTTTT; cdr3_aa: CASSAQGRGEKLFF
d_call: -; clone_size: -; j_call: TRBJ2-3; v_call: TRBV7-9; cdr3_nt: TGTGCCAGCAGCTTAAGTAGACTTGCTGGCACAGATACGCAGTATTTT; cdr3_aa: CASSLSRLAGTDTQYF
d_call: -; clone_size: once; j_call: TRBJ1-5; v_call: TRBV7-6; cdr3_nt: TGTGCCAGCAGCTTAGCGGGGGGTATGGCCAATCAGCCCCAGCATTTT; cdr3_aa: CASSLAGGMANQPQHF
d_call: TRBD1; clone_size: many; j_call: TRBJ1-5; v_call: TRBV30; cdr3_nt: TGTGCCCTTGGTGGGACAGCAACTGTTCAGCCCCAGCATTTT; cdr3_aa: CALGGTATVQPQHF
d_call: -; clone_size: -; j_call: TRBJ2-2; v_call: TRBV5-1; cdr3_nt: TGCGCCAGCAGCTCGGACGGCCAACCGTTCTTGAACACCGGGGAGCTGTTTTTT; cdr3_aa: CASSSDGQPFLNTGELFF
d_call: TRBD1; clone_size: once; j_call: TRBJ1-1; v_call: TRBV5-4; cdr3_nt: TGTGCCAGCAGTAATCGACAGGGCTTGAACACTGAAGCTTTCTTT; cdr3_aa: CASSNRQGLNTEAFF
d_call: -; clone_size: -; j_call: TRBJ2-2; v_call: TRBV7-9; cdr3_nt: TGTGCCAGCAGCCCCCCCAGTGCCCAGCTCACCGGGGAGCTGTTTTTT; cdr3_aa: CASSPPSAQLTGELFF
d_call: -; clone_size: -; j_call: TRBJ2-3; v_call: TRBV9; cdr3_nt: TGTGCCAGCAGCCCGCGACTGACGGGGGACACAGATACGCAGTATTTT; cdr3_aa: CASSPRLTGDTDTQYF
d_call: -; clone_size: -; j_call: TRBJ2-1; v_call: TRBV27; cdr3_nt: TGTGCCAGCAGTTTTGACAGGGAGGGGGGTGAGCAGTTCTTC; cdr3_aa: CASSFDREGGEQFF
d_call: TRBD2; clone_size: -; j_call: TRBJ2-1; v_call: TRBV30; cdr3_nt: TGTGCCTGGAGTCTACTAGCGGGAGGCGCTGAGCAGTTCTTC; cdr3_aa: CAWSLLAGGAEQFF
d_call: TRBD2; clone_size: once; j_call: TRBJ2-1; v_call: TRBV10-3; cdr3_nt: TGTGCCATCAGACCTACTAGCGGGGGTGAGCAGTTCTTC; cdr3_aa: CAIRPTSGGEQFF
d_call: -; clone_size: -; j_call: TRBJ2-4; v_call: TRBV2; cdr3_nt: TGTGCCAGCAGTGATTGGGACGAAAACATTCAGTACTTC; cdr3_aa: CASSDWDENIQYF
d_call: -; clone_size: -; j_call: TRBJ2-1; v_call: TRBV9; cdr3_nt: TGTGCCAGCAGCGTAGCTCCGGGAACAACGGGGGCTGATGAGCAGTTCTTC; cdr3_aa: CASSVAPGTTGADEQFF
d_call: TRBD2; clone_size: -; j_call: TRBJ2-7; v_call: TRBV7-2; cdr3_nt: TGTGCCAGCAGCTTAGAAGGGTCTAGCGGGTACTACGAGCAGTACTTC; cdr3_aa: CASSLEGSSGYYEQYF
d_call: -; clone_size: -; j_call: TRBJ2-2; v_call: TRBV4-3; cdr3_nt: TGCGCCAGCAGCCAACAACACCCGAACACCGGGGAGCTGTTTTTT; cdr3_aa: CASSQQHPNTGELFF
d_call: TRBD1; clone_size: -; j_call: TRBJ1-2; v_call: TRBV10-3; cdr3_nt: TGTGCCATCGAAAATAGGAGGGGGCCTGGGTATGGCTACACCTTC; cdr3_aa: CAIENRRGPGYGYTF
d_call: -; clone_size: -; j_call: TRBJ2-5; v_call: TRBV9; cdr3_nt: TGTGCCAGCAGCCCCGGTATTATCGAGACCCAGTACTTC; cdr3_aa: CASSPGIIETQYF
d_call: -; clone_size: -; j_call: TRBJ1-1; v_call: TRBV18; cdr3_nt: TGTGCCAGCTCGCAATCGGGGGGGAACACTGAAGCTTTCTTT; cdr3_aa: CASSQSGGNTEAFF
d_call: TRBD2; clone_size: -; j_call: TRBJ2-3; v_call: TRBV7-9; cdr3_nt: TGTGCCAGCAGCTTGGCGGGAGTGGGGGATACGCAGTATTTT; cdr3_aa: CASSLAGVGDTQYF
d_call: -; clone_size: -; j_call: TRBJ1-2; v_call: TRBV5-6; cdr3_nt: TGTGCCAGCAGCTCCTTGGACGGAGATCGGGGCTACACCTTC; cdr3_aa: CASSSLDGDRGYTF
d_call: TRBD1; clone_size: -; j_call: TRBJ1-1; v_call: TRBV28; cdr3_nt: TGTGCCAGCAACAGGGGACGAATGAACACTGAAGCTTTCTTT; cdr3_aa: CASNRGRMNTEAFF
d_call: TRBD2; clone_size: few; j_call: TRBJ2-7; v_call: TRBV7-2; cdr3_nt: TGTGCCAGCAGCCGACTAGCGGGAGGAGCCTACGAGCAGTACTTC; cdr3_aa: CASSRLAGGAYEQYF
d_call: -; clone_size: -; j_call: TRBJ2-5; v_call: TRBV11-2; cdr3_nt: TGTGCCAGCAGCCCCGACAGATACCAAGAGACCCAGTACTTC; cdr3_aa: CASSPDRYQETQYF
d_call: -; clone_size: -; j_call: TRBJ2-5; v_call: TRBV2; cdr3_nt: TGTGCCGCCGGGCTAGACCAAGAGACCCAGTACTTC; cdr3_aa: CAAGLDQETQYF
d_call: TRBD2; clone_size: -; j_call: TRBJ2-2; v_call: TRBV10-3; cdr3_nt: TGTGCCATCAGTGAGTCGATGGGACTAGCGGGAGCCACCGGGGAGCTGTTTTTT; cdr3_aa: CAISESMGLAGATGELFF
d_call: TRBD1; clone_size: few; j_call: TRBJ1-3; v_call: TRBV18; cdr3_nt: TGTGCCAGCTCACCTGAGACAGGGTCCTCTGGAAACACCATATATTTT; cdr3_aa: CASSPETGSSGNTIYF
d_call: -; clone_size: -; j_call: TRBJ2-3; v_call: TRBV7-2; cdr3_nt: TGTGCCAGCAGCGATTGGGGTCCCACAGATACGCAGTATTTT; cdr3_aa: CASSDWGPTDTQYF
d_call: -; clone_size: -; j_call: TRBJ2-7; v_call: TRBV5-6; cdr3_nt: TGTGCCAGCAGCTTGGGCAGGGCCTACGAGCAGTACTTC; cdr3_aa: CASSLGRAYEQYF
d_call: -; clone_size: few; j_call: TRBJ1-5; v_call: TRBV30; cdr3_nt: TGTGCCTGGAGTCCCGGCCGCAATCAGCCCCAGCATTTT; cdr3_aa: CAWSPGRNQPQHF
d_call: -; clone_size: once; j_call: TRBJ2-5; v_call: TRBV7-6; cdr3_nt: TGTGCCAGCAGCTTAGCGAAACTAGTGGAGACCCAGTACTTC; cdr3_aa: CASSLAKLVETQYF
d_call: TRBD2; clone_size: -; j_call: TRBJ2-7; v_call: TRBV2; cdr3_nt: TGTGCCAGCAGCCCCAGTGGTGCCGCCGCGGGGGGCGAGCAGTACTTC; cdr3_aa: CASSPSGAAAGGEQYF
d_call: TRBD2; clone_size: -; j_call: TRBJ2-4; v_call: TRBV28; cdr3_nt: TGTGCCAGCAGTTTTAGCGGGAGGGGAGCCAAAAACATTCAGTACTTC; cdr3_aa: CASSFSGRGAKNIQYF
d_call: -; clone_size: -; j_call: TRBJ2-7; v_call: TRBV7-8; cdr3_nt: TGTGCCAGCAGCTCTACAGCGTACGAGCAGTACTTC; cdr3_aa: CASSSTAYEQYF
d_call: TRBD2; clone_size: -; j_call: TRBJ2-3; v_call: TRBV28; cdr3_nt: TGTGCCAGCAGTCAGACCCTAGCGGGGGGTATAGATACGCAGTATTTT; cdr3_aa: CASSQTLAGGIDTQYF
d_call: -; clone_size: -; j_call: TRBJ1-2; v_call: TRBV29-1; cdr3_nt: TGCAGCGGCATCGACGGGCAAAGGAGCTACACCTTC; cdr3_aa: CSGIDGQRSYTF
d_call: -; clone_size: -; j_call: TRBJ2-3; v_call: TRBV10-3; cdr3_nt: TGTGCCATCAGTGGAAGAACAGATACGCAGTATTTT; cdr3_aa: CAISGRTDTQYF
d_call: TRBD1; clone_size: -; j_call: TRBJ1-2; v_call: TRBV6-1; cdr3_nt: TGTGCCAGCATAATAAGGACAGGGGGCTATGGCTACACCTTC; cdr3_aa: CASIIRTGGYGYTF
d_call: -; clone_size: -; j_call: TRBJ2-1; v_call: TRBV7-9; cdr3_nt: TGTGCTGTACCCGGGGGTGAGCAGTTCTTC; cdr3_aa: CAVPGGEQFF
d_call: -; clone_size: -; j_call: TRBJ2-7; v_call: TRBV6-5; cdr3_nt: TGTGCCAGCAGTTACTCGAGGTACTCCTACGAGCAGTACTTC; cdr3_aa: CASSYSRYSYEQYF
d_call: -; clone_size: -; j_call: TRBJ2-3; v_call: TRBV18; cdr3_nt: TGTGCCAGCTCACCACCGGGGGCAGATACGCAGTATTTT; cdr3_aa: CASSPPGADTQYF
d_call: -; clone_size: -; j_call: TRBJ1-6; v_call: TRBV11-2; cdr3_nt: TGTGCCAGCAGCTTAGAGGGGACGCAGGGTTCACCCCTCCACTTT; cdr3_aa: CASSLEGTQGSPLHF
d_call: TRBD1; clone_size: -; j_call: TRBJ1-2; v_call: TRBV6-1; cdr3_nt: TGTGCCAGCGGATGGAGGACAGGTGGCTACACCTTC; cdr3_aa: CASGWRTGGYTF
d_call: -; clone_size: few; j_call: TRBJ2-7; v_call: TRBV21-1; cdr3_nt: TGTGCCAGCAGCCACCGGGACAGACCTTCTTACGAGCAGTACTTC; cdr3_aa: CASSHRDRPSYEQYF
d_call: TRBD1; clone_size: -; j_call: TRBJ2-1; v_call: TRBV19; cdr3_nt: TGTGCCAGTAGTATCTCCGAGGGGGCTAGCTACAATGAGCAGTTCTTC; cdr3_aa: CASSISEGASYNEQFF
d_call: -; clone_size: -; j_call: TRBJ1-1; v_call: TRBV18; cdr3_nt: TGTGCCAGCTCACCAAACGGCATGAACACTGAAGCTTTCTTT; cdr3_aa: CASSPNGMNTEAFF
d_call: -; clone_size: -; j_call: TRBJ2-7; v_call: TRBV5-8; cdr3_nt: TGTGCCAGCAGCTTATACAGGGCTGGTGAGCAGTACTTC; cdr3_aa: CASSLYRAGEQYF